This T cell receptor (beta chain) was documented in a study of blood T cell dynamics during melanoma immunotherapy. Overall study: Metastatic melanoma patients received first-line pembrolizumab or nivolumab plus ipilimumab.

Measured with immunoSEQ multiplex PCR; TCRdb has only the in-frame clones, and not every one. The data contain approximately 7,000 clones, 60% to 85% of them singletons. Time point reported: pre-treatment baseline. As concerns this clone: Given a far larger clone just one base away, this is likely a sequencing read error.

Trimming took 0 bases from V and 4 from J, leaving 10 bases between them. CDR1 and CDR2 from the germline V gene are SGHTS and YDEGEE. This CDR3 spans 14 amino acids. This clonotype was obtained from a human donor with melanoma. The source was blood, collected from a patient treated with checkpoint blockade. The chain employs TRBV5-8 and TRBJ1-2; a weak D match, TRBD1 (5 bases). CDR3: CASSLGGYPYGYTF. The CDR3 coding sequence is TGTGCCAGCAGCTTGGGGGGGTACCCCTATGGCTACACCTTC.